This T cell receptor (beta chain) was documented in a study of T-cell memory formation after mild COVID-19. Findings and limits, study-wide: Some SARS-CoV-2-responding clones were already detected in memory before infection.

As regards this clonotype: The antigen is undetermined.

Germline V gene data show CDR1 as SGHDT and CDR2 as YYEEEE. The CDR3 runs to 15 residues. V shed 2 bases and J 3 bases; nucleotides not matched to a gene: 4. Via MiXCR, TCRdb re-called the 5' RACE reads, giving one row per CDR3 protein. The sample consists of 190,000 or so distinct CDR3 sequences, around a fifth of them appearing once. The receptor comes from an adult woman who had mild COVID-19 (a few samples of this study predate the infection). Cell type and time point are not known. Sequences were obtained from PBMCs or a T cell subset sorted from them (not recorded which). V gene TRBV5-6 combines with J gene TRBJ2-7, with 11 nucleotides matching TRBD2. CDR3 nucleotides: TGTGCCAGCAGCTTTGGGGGACTAGCGGACTACGAGCAGTACTTC. Translating gives CASSFGGLADYEQYF.